This TCR beta chain came from a study of T cell repertoires in cytomegalovirus infection. Whole-study context: Public TCR beta signatures indicated both CMV infection and matching HLA type. Study findings and constraints: HLA-C-restricted CMV-specific TCR beta clonotypes prevailed in the ex vivo response.

Worth noting for this clonotype: No antigen is known for it.

V lost 3 bases and J lost 3; bases outside the gene matches: 6. This CDR3 has 17 residues. Germline-derived CDR1 and CDR2 are KGHSH and LQKENI. TCRdb reanalysed the reads using MiXCR and keeps one entry per CDR3 protein. The data contain 300,000 or so distinct CDR3 sequences, roughly a tenth of them seen just once; the ten biggest clones take up around 2.5%. Sequencing used PBMCs. This receptor was obtained from a human donor in good health (CMV status not recorded). Some clones in this sample may be carry-over from other donors' samples. V usage is TRBV18 and J usage is TRBJ2-2; TRBD1 matches at 11 bases. CDR3 residues: CASSPSDRGRDTGELFF. In nucleotides, the CDR3 is TGTGCCAGCTCACCCTCGGACAGGGGGCGCGACACCGGGGAGCTGTTTTTT.